This T cell receptor (beta chain) was identified in a study of blood T cell repertoires in COVID-19. V lost 1 base and J 10 bases, leaving 12 bases between the germline ends. This CDR3 has 13 amino acids. Germline loops: CDR1 SGDLS, CDR2 YYNGEE. In the source study's methods: Reference gene primer amplification in the assay estimated nucleated cell counts. Profiled with immunoSEQ multiplex PCR; TCRdb holds only in-frame clones, not every one. The V and J calls and clone size were taken over from that table, and D and trimming were inferred from the DNA. Of around 160,000 clones listed, about nine tenths were seen once; the top ten hold 2.3%.

The sequenced material came from peripheral blood. The V call is TRBV9, the J call TRBJ2-4, with D perhaps TRBD1 (5 bases). The receptor comes from a human donor in a cohort sampled during active COVID-19. The CDR3 region has the DNA TGTGCCAGCAGCGTAACAGGTTCTGGGATTCAGTACTTC. It codes for CASSVTGSGIQYF.